This TCR beta chain originates from a study of T cell changes during pregnancy in multiple sclerosis. The repertoire was sequenced with immunoSEQ multiplex PCR; TCRdb's copy has only in-frame clones and lacks some. The sample comprises 70,000 to 100,000 clones, roughly 90% of which are singletons, and less than 2% rests with the top ten. The CDR3 contains 15 residues. V lost 0 bases, J lost 7 bases, and 12 bases lay in between. Germline CDR1 MGHDK, CDR2 SYGVNS. This specimen was peripheral blood, taken in the first trimester of pregnancy. V and J are TRBV25-1 and TRBJ1-4, with D maybe TRBD1 (5 bases). This TCR was sampled from a female donor with multiple sclerosis, enrolled in a pregnancy study. The CDR3 region is CASSEYQTGGEKLFF. Here the CDR3 DNA reads TGTGCCAGCAGTGAATATCAAACCGGGGGTGAAAAACTGTTTTTT.